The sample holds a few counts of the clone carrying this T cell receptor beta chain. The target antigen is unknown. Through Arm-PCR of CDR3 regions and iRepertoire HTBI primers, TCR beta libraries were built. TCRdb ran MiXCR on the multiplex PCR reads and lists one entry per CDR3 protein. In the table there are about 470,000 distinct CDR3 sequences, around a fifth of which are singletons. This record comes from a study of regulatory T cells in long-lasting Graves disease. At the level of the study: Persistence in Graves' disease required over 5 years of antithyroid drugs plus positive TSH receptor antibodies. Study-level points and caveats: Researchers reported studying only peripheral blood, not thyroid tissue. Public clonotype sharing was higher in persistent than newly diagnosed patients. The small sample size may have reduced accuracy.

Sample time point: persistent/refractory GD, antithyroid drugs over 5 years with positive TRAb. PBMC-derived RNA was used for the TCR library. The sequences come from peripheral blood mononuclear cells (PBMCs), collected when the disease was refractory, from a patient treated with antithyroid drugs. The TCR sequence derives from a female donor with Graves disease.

The chain's CDR3 is CASSPRSLGELFF. The CDR3 bases are TGTGCCAGCAGTCCCCGGAGCCTCGGGGAGCTGTTTTTT. V and J are TRBV12-3 or TRBV12-4 and TRBJ2-2, with D uncertain. Trimming pared 5 bases from V and 7 bases from J, leaving 11 bases between. The CDR3 runs to 13 residues.